This T cell receptor (beta chain) was obtained from a study of blood T cell repertoires in COVID-19. In the study overall: Whether acute or convalescent, the COVID-19 samples came from the United States, Italy and Spain. Sample material is recorded as cDNA or gDNA derived from T cells, B-cell-depleted T cells, or PBMCs.

In the original processing: For nucleated cells, counts were estimated from reference gene primer amplification. Here immunoSEQ multiplex PCR was the method, and the copy in TCRdb shows in-frame clones only, minus some. That table is the source of V, J and clone size, and D and trimming were worked out from the DNA. The data show around 75,000 clones, around 87% seen once. From germline, CDR1 is SGHVS and CDR2 FNYEAQ. Losses at the gene ends were 5 bases for V and 4 bases for J; bases not matched to a gene: 5. The CDR3 sequence is 15 residues long. This rearrangement joins TRBV7-6 to TRBJ1-4; TRBD1 agrees at 9 bases. The sequence derives from a man aged 65-85 years with active COVID-19. Sequenced input: peripheral blood. CDR3 bases: TGTGCCAGCAGCCCGCGGACAGGGGTTAATGAAAAACTGTTTTTT. Translating gives CASSPRTGVNEKLFF. Based on the CDR3 plus reference TRBV7-6 and TRBJ1-4, the full variable domain is GAGVSQSPRYKVTKRGQDVALRCDPISGHVSLYWYRQALGQGPEFLTYFNYEAQQDKSGLPNDRFSAERPEGSISTLTIQRTEQRDSAMYRCASSPRTGVNEKLFFGSGTQLSVL.